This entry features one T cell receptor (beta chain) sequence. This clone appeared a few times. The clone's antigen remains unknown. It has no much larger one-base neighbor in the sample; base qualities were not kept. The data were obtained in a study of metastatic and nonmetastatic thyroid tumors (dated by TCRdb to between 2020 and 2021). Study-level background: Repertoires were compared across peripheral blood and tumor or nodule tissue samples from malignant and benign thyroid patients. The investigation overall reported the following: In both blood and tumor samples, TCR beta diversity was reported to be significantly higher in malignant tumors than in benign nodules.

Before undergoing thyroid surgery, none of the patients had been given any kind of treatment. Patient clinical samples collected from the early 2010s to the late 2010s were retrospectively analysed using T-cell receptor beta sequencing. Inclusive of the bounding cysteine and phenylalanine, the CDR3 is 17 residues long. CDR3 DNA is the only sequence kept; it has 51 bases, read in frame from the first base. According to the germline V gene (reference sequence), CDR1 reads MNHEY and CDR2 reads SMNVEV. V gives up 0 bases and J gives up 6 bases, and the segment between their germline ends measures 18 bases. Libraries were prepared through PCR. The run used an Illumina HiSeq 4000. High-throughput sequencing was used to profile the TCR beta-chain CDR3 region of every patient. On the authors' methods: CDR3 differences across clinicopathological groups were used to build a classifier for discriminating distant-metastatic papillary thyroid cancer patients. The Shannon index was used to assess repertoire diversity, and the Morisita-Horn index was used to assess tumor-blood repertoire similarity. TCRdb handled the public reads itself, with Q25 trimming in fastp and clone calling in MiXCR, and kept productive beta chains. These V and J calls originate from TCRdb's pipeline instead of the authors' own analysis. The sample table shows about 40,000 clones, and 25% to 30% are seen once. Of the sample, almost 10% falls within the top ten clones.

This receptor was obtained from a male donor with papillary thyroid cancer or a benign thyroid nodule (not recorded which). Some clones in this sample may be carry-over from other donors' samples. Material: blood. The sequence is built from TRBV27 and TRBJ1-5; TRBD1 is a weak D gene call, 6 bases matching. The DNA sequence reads TGTGCCAGCAGTTTATCGAATCCGGGGGGCTCGGGTCAGCCCCAGCATTTT. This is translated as CASSLSNPGGSGQPQHF.